Following are 6 T cell receptor beta chains from one sample sequenced in a study of T-cell reconstitution after alpha-beta-depleted transplantation in children. Library preparation (for TCRbeta) was performed with unique molecular identifiers. From the PCR reads, TCRdb called clonotypes with MiXCR, one entry per CDR3 protein. Seen here are about 600,000 distinct CDR3 sequences, 13% observed once, and the top ten hold 2.2%. Here the sequenced sample was PBMCs, mostly from graft donor cells, taken 360 days after TCRalphabeta/CD19-depleted stem cell transplant. The receptors come from a male patient under 18 who had a stem cell transplant for acute myeloid leukemia, so the T cells may come from the graft donor.

This clonotype turned up a few times. This chain links TRBV29-1 with TRBJ2-7; D tentatively fits TRBD1 or TRBD2 (6 bases each). The CDR3 has 13 residues. V shed 3 bases and J shed 0 bases, with 9 bases lying between them. The germline CDR1 and CDR2 sequences are SQVTM and ANQGSEA. The CDR3 region is CSVDGGGSYEQYF. CDR3 bases: TGCAGCGTTGACGGAGGGGGCTCCTACGAGCAGTACTTC.

J is TRBJ2-1 and V is TRBV29-1, with a possible D match to TRBD2 (5 bases). CDR1 and CDR2 (germline): SQVTM, ANQGSEA. Trimming took 3 bases from V and 7 from J, leaving 13 bases between them. The CDR3 length is 13 residues. In nucleotides, the CDR3 is TGCAGCGTTGACTCGGGAAACGCTAATGAGCAGTTCTTC. Protein sequence: CSVDSGNANEQFF.

Many counts were recorded for this clonotype. The gene calls are TRBV30 and TRBJ2-3; 13 nucleotides line up with TRBD2. This CDR3 spans 16 amino acids. Germline assignment: CDR1 GTSNPN and CDR2 SVGIG (reference sequence). The J segment lost 5 bases and the V segment lost 4 bases, leaving 9 bases of the junction unmatched. CDR3 bases: TGTGCCTGGACCGTACTAGCGGGAGGGCCTGGAGATACGCAGTATTTT. It codes for CAWTVLAGGPGDTQYF. The whole variable domain, remainder taken from reference TRBV30 and TRBJ2-3, is SQTIHQWPATLVQPVGSPLSLECTVEGTSNPNLYWYRQAAGRGLQLLFYSVGIGQISSEVPQNLSASRPQDRQFILSSKKLLLSDSGFYLCAWTVLAGGPGDTQYFGPGTRLTVL.

There are many counts of this clonotype. The V and J genes are TRBV20-1 and TRBJ2-1; no definite D call. From germline, CDR1 is DFQATT and CDR2 SNEGSKA (reference sequence). V was clipped by 2 bases and J by 2 bases, with 13 bases between them. CDR3 size: 15 residues. The CDR3 spells CSARFRRLAYNEQFF. DNA for the CDR3: TGCAGTGCTAGATTTAGGCGTCTGGCCTACAATGAGCAGTTCTTC.

This clonotype has just a few counts. The CDR3 reads CSARGGRASYNEQFF. CDR3 DNA: TGCAGTGCTAGAGGCGGGAGGGCCTCCTACAATGAGCAGTTCTTC. The genes are TRBV20-1 and TRBJ2-1; 9 nucleotides align to TRBD2. J was trimmed by 0 bases and V by 1 base; bases with no gene match: 1. Germline V lookup: CDR1 DFQATT, CDR2 SNEGSKA (reference sequence). There are 15 residues in the CDR3.

The sample holds a few counts of this clonotype. A read error may produce the germline difference seen at one junction end. The chain has TRBV4-3 and TRBJ2-7; D is possibly TRBD2 (6 bases). The CDR3 extends over 16 amino acids. From germline, CDR1 is LGHNA and CDR2 YSLEER. CDR3 protein: CASSQGWSGVPYEQYF. CDR3 in DNA: TGCGCCAGCAGTCAAGGTTGGTCGGGAGTACCCTACGAGCAGTACTTC.